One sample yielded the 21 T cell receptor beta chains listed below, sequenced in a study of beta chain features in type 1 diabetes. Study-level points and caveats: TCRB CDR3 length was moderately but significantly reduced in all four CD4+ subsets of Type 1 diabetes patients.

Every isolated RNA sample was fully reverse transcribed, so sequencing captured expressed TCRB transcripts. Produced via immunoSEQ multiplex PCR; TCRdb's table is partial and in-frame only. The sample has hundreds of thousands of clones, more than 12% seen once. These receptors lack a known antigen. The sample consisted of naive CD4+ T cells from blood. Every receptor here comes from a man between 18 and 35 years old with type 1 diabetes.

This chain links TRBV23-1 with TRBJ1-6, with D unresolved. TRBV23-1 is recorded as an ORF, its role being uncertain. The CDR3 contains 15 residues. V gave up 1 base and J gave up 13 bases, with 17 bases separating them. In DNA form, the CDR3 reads TGCGCCAGCAGTCAATGTCGGACTCCCATTTGCCCCCTCCACTTT. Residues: CASSQCRTPICPLHF.

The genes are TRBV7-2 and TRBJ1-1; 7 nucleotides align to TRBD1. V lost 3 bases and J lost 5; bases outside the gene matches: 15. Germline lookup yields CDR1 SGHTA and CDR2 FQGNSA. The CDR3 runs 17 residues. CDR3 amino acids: CASSFSSQGVSRTEAFF. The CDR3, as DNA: TGTGCCAGCAGCTTTTCATCCCAGGGGGTCTCGCGGACTGAAGCTTTCTTT.

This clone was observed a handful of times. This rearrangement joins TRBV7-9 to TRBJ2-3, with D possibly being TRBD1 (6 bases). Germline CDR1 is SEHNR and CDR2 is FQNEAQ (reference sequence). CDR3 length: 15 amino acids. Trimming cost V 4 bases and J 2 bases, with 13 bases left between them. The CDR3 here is CASSSEDRYTDTQYF. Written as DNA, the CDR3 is TGTGCCAGCAGCTCAGAAGACAGGTACACAGATACGCAGTATTTT. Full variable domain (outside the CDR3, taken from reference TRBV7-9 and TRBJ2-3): DTGVSQNPRHKITKRGQNVTFRCDPISEHNRLYWYRQTLGQGPEFLTYFQNEAQLEKSRLLSDRFSAERPKGSFSTLEIQRTEQGDSAMYLCASSSEDRYTDTQYFGPGTRLTVL.

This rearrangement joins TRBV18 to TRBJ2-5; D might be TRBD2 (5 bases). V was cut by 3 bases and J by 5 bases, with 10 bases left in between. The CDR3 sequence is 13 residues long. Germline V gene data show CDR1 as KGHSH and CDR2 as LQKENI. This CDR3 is CASSPLRVETQYF. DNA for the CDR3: TGTGCCAGCTCACCGCTGCGGGTCGAGACCCAGTACTTC.

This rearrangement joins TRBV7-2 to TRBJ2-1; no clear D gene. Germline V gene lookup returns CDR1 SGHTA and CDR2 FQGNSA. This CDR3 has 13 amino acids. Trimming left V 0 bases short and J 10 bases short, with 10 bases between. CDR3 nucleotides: TGTGCCAGCAGCTTAGCGTTGGTCAGGGAGCAGTTCTTC. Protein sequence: CASSLALVREQFF.

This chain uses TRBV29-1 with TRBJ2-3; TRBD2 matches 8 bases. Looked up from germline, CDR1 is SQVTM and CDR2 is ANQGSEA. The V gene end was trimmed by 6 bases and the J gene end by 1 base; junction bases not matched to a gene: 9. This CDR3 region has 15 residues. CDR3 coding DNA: TGCAGCGTCCGGTTGAGCGGGGGTGGCACAGATACGCAGTATTTT. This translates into CSVRLSGGGTDTQYF.

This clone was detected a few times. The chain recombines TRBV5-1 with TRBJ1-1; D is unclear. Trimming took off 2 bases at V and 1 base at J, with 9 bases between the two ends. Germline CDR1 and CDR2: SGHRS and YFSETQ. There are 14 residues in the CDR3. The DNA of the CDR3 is TGCGCCAGCAGCTTCGCTTCGGGGAACACTGAAGCTTTCTTT. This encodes CASSFASGNTEAFF.

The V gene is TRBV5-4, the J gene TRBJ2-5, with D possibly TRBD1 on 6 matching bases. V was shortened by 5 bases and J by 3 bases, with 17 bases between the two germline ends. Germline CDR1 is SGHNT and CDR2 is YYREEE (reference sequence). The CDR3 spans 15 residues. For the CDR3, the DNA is TGTGCCAGCAGTTTGACAGGACTCTACGAAGAGACCCAGTACTTC. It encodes CASSLTGLYEETQYF.

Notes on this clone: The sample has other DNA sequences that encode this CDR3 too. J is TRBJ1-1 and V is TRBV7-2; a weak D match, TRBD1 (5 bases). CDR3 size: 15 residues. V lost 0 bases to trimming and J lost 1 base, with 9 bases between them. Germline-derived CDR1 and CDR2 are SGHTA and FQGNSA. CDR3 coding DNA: TGTGCCAGCAGCTTAGCGGGGACCTCGAACACTGAAGCTTTCTTT. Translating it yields CASSLAGTSNTEAFF.

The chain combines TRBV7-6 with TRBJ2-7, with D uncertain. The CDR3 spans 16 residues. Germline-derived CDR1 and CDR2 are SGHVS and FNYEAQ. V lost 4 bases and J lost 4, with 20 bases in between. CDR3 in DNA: TGTGCCAGCAGCTCCCCACGTGGCCGGTCCCCGTACGAGCAGTACTTC. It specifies CASSSPRGRSPYEQYF.

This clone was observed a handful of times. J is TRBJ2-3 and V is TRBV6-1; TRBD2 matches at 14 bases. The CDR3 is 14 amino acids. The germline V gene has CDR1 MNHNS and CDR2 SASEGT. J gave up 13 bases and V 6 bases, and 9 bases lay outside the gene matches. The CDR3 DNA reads TGTGCCAGCAGGGCCGGGACTAGCGGGAGTACTAAGTATTTT. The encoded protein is CASRAGTSGSTKYF.

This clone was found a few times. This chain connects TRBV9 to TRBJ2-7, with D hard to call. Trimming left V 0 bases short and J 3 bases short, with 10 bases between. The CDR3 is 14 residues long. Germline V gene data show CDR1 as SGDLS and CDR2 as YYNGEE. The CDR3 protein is CASSVEVGRYEQYF. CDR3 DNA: TGTGCCAGCAGCGTAGAGGTCGGACGCTACGAGCAGTACTTC. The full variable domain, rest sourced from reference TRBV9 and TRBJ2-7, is DSGVTQTPKHLITATGQRVTLRCSPRSGDLSVYWYQQSLDQGLQFLIQYYNGEERAKGNILERFSAQQFPDLHSELNLSSLELGDSALYFCASSVEVGRYEQYFGPGTRLTVT.

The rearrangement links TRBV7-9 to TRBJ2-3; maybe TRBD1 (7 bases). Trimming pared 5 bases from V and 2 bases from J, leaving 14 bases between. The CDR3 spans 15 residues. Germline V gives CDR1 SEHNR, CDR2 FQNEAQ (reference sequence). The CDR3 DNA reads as TGTGCCAGCAGCCCGCAGGGGGGCTACACAGATACGCAGTATTTT. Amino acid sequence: CASSPQGGYTDTQYF.

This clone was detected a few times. CDR3 amino acids: CASSAERFILRDRAYNEQFF. DNA for the CDR3: TGTGCCAGCAGTGCGGAACGGTTCATCTTGAGGGACAGGGCCTACAATGAGCAGTTCTTC. The V gene is TRBV6-1, the J gene TRBJ2-1; 9 nucleotides agree with TRBD1. After removal of 4 bases from V and 2 bases from J, the junction contained 18 bases not matched to a gene. The CDR3 is 20 residues long. Per germline, CDR1 MNHNS and CDR2 SASEGT.

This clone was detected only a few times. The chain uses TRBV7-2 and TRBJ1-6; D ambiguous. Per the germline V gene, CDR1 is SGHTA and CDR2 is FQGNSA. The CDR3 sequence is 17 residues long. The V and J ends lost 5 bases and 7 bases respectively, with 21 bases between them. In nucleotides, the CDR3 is TGTGCCAGCAGCGCAGTCGTGGGCTTTAGGGTGAATTCACCCCTCCACTTT. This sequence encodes CASSAVVGFRVNSPLHF.

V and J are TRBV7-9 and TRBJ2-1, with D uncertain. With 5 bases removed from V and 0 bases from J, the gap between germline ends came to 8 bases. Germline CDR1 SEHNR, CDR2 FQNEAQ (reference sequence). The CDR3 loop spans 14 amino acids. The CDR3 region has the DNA TGTGCCAGCAGCAAGGACGGCTCCTACAATGAGCAGTTCTTC. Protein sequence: CASSKDGSYNEQFF.

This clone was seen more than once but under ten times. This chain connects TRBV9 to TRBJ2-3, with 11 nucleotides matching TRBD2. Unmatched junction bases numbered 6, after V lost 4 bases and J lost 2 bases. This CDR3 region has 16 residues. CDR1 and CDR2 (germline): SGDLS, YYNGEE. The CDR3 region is CASSYLAGGYTDTQYF. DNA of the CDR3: TGTGCCAGCAGCTATCTAGCGGGGGGATACACAGATACGCAGTATTTT.

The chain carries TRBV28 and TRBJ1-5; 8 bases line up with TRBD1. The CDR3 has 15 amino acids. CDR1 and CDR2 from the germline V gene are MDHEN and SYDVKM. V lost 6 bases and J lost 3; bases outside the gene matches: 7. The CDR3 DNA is TGTGCCAGCAGCTCAGGACAGGGACACAATCAGCCCCAGCATTTT. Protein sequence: CASSSGQGHNQPQHF. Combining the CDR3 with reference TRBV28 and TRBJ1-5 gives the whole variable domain DVKVTQSSRYLVKRTGEKVFLECVQDMDHENMFWYRQDPGLGLRLIYFSYDVKMKEKGDIPEGYSVSREKKERFSLILESASTNQTSMYLCASSSGQGHNQPQHFGDGTRLSIL.

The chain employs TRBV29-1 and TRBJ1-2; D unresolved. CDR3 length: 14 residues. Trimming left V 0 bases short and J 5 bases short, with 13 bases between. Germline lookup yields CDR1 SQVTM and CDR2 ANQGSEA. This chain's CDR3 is CSVEDLGRAYGYTF. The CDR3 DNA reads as TGCAGCGTTGAAGATCTTGGACGGGCTTATGGCTACACCTTC.

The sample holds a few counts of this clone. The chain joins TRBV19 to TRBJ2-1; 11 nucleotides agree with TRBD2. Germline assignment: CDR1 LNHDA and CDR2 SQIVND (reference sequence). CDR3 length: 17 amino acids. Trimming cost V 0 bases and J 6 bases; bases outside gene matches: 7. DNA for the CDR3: TGTGCCAGTAGTATAGATCAAAGACTAGCGGGAAGCAATGAGCAGTTCTTC. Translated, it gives CASSIDQRLAGSNEQFF.

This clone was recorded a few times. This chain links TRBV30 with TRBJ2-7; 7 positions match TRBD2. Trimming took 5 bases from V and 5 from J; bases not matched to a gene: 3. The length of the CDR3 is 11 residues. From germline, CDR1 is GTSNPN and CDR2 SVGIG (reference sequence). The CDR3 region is CAWGTINEQYF. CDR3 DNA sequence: TGTGCCTGGGGGACTATAAACGAGCAGTACTTC.